By its share, the clone carrying this T cell receptor (beta chain) is medium-sized (0.01 to 0.1%). The antigen remains unidentified. This sample is drawn from a study of spatial heterogeneity in lung cancer. Study background: Averaged across combinations, each unique TCR and UMI pairing appeared more than ten times in raw reads, which were uncorrected.

The CDR3 runs 12 residues. Trimming pared 6 bases from V and 2 bases from J, leaving 4 bases between. Germline values: CDR1 SGHAT, CDR2 FQNNGV. Study-level findings and limits: Counts of expanded alpha and beta TCRs within tumors tracked the tumor nonsynonymous mutation count.

Time point noted: sample taken at primary tumor resection. Samples were obtained from roughly 65 donors, all untreated early-stage non-small cell lung cancer patients. TCRdb called the 5' RACE reads again in MiXCR, with one record for every CDR3 protein. The profile covers several thousand distinct CDR3 sequences, with around 6.3% appearing a single time and more than 25% taken by the ten largest. The chain employs TRBV11-2 and TRBJ2-2; the D is unclear. Sequenced here: lung tumor tissue, sampled at surgery. The clonotype was recovered from a male donor with early-stage non-small cell lung cancer. The CDR3 bases are TGTGCCAGCAGTCGTAACACCGGGGAGCTGTTTTTT. Translating gives CASSRNTGELFF.